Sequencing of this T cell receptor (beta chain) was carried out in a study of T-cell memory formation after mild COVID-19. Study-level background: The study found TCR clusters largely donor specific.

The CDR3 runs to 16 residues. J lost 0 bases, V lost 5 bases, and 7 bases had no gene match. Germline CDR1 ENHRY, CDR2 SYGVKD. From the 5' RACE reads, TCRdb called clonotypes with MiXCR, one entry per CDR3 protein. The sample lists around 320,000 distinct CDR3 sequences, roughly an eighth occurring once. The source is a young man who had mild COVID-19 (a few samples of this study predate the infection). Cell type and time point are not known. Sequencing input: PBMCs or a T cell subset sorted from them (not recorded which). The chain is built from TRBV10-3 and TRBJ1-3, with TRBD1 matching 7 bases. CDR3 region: CAISFQGVASGNTIYF. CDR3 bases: TGTGCCATCAGTTTCCAGGGGGTCGCCTCTGGAAACACCATATATTTT.